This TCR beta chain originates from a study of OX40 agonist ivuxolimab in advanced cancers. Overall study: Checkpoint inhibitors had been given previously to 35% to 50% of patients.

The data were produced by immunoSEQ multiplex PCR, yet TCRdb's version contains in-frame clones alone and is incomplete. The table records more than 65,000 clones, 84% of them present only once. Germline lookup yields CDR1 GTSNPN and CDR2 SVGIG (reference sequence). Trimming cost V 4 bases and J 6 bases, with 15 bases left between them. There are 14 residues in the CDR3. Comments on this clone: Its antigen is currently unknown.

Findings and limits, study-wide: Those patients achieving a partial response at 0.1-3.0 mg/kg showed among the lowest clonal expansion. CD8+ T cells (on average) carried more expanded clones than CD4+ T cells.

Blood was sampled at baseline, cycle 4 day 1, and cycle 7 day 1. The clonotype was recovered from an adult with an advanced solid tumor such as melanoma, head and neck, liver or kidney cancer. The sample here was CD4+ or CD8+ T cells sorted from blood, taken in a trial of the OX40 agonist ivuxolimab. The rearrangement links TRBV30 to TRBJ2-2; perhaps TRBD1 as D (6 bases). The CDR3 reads CAWTHRDRAGELFF. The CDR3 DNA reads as TGTGCCTGGACCCACAGGGATAGGGCCGGGGAGCTGTTTTTT.